The T cell receptor (beta chain) described here comes from a study of a mutant IDH1 vaccine in newly diagnosed glioma. Study-level information: Initiation of the vaccine course occurred 4-6 weeks after radiotherapy alone, or alongside temozolomide cycles.

Time point defined: week 47, end of study. The study gave 300 ug of mutant IDH1 20-mer peptide per vaccine dose, with topical imiquimod. In weeks 1, 3, 5, 7, 11, 15, 19 and 23, patients were vaccinated. On this clone: Its antigen is still unknown.

Findings and caveats of the study: Immune responses induced by the vaccine were seen in roughly 93% of patients, spanning multiple MHC alleles.

Generated by immunoSEQ multiplex PCR, the TCRdb table keeps only in-frame clones and is missing some. Of approximately 21,000 clones in the sample, 84% were seen once. CDR1 is MDHEN, CDR2 SYDVKM, per germline. CDR3 length: 17 amino acids. Trimming cost V 0 bases and J 6 bases; bases outside gene matches: 8. The TCR was taken from a man aged 40-55 years with glioma. The sequences come from PBMCs, collected from a glioma patient whose treatment included an IDH1 peptide vaccine. V is TRBV28 and J is TRBJ2-2; 9 nucleotides align to TRBD2. The CDR3 loop reads CASSLWGLASGPGELFF. The CDR3 coding sequence is TGTGCCAGCAGTTTATGGGGACTAGCTTCGGGGCCCGGGGAGCTGTTTTTT.